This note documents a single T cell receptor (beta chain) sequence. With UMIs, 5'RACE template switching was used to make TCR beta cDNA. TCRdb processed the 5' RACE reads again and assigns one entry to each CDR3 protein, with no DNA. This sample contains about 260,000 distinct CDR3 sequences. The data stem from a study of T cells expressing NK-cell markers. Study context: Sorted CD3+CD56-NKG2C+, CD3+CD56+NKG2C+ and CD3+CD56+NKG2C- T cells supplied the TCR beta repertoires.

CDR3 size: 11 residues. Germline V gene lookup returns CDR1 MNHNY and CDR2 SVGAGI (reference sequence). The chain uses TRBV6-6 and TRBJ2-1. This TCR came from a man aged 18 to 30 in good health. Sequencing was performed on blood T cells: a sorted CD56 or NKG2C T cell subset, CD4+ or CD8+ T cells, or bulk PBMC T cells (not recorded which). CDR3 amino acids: CASQTVNEQFF.